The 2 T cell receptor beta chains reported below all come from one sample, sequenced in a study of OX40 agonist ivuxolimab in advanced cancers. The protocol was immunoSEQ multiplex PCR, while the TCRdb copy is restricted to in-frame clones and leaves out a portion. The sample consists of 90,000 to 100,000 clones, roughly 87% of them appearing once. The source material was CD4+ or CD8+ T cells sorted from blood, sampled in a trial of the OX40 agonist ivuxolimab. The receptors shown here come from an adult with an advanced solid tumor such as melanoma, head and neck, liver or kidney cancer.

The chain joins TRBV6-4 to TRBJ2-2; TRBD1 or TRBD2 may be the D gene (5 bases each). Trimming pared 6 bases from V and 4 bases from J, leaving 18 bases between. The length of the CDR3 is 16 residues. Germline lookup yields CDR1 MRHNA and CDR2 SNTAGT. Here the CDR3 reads CASRPPGRRGTGELFF. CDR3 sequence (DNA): TGTGCCAGCAGACCGCCGGGACGACGGGGCACCGGGGAGCTGTTTTTT.

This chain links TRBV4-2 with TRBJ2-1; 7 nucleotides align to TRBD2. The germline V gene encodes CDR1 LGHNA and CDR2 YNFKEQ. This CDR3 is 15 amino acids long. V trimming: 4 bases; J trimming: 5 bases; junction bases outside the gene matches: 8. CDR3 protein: CASSRREGSHNEQFF. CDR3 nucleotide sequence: TGTGCCAGCAGCCGCAGGGAGGGGTCCCACAATGAGCAGTTCTTC.